This TCR beta chain was captured in a study of cytomegalovirus exposure and HLA in healthy donors. Trimming cost V 0 bases and J 5 bases; bases outside gene matches: 8. The CDR3 has 16 amino acids. From germline, CDR1 is SGHNT and CDR2 YYREEE (reference sequence). Study-wide results and limits: Segments of the TCR beta V type were, in most cases, productive about 90% or about 30% of the time in an earlier analysis. Judged likely to be a sequencing artifact was a cluster of highly shared sequence variants. An assumption of roughly uniform sequencing depth across donors underlay the presence/absence analyses. HLA-A and HLA-B allele assignments for most subjects were reportedly predicted accurately using TCR beta sequences.

This PCR relied on a set of 60 Vbeta primers and 13 Jbeta primers. The table came from immunoSEQ multiplex PCR; TCRdb's copy has only in-frame clones and leaves some out. The sample holds approximately 140,000 clones, 66% seen once. To note about this clone: The antigen remains undetermined.

This receptor was identified in a woman between 55 and 75 years old in good health and CMV-seronegative. Sample: PBMCs. V and J are TRBV5-4 and TRBJ2-5, with 9 nucleotides matching TRBD2. The CDR3 spells CASSLGLAGNWETQYF. In DNA form, the CDR3 reads TGTGCCAGCAGCTTGGGGCTAGCGGGAAATTGGGAGACCCAGTACTTC.